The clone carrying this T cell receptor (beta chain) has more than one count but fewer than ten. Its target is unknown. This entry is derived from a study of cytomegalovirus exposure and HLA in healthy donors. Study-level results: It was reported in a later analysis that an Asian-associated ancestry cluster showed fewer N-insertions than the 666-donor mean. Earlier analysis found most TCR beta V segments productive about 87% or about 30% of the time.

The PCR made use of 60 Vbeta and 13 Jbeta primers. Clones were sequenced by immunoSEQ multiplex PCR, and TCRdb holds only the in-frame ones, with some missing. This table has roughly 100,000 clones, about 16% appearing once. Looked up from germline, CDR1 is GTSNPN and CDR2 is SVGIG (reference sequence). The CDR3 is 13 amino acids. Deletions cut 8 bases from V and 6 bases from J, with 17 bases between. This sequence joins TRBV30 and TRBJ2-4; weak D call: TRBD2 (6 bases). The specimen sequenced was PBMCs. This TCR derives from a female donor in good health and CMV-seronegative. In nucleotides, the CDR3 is TGTGCCGGCGGGGAATCTCCCGGAAACATTCAGTACTTC. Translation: CAGGESPGNIQYF.